The rows below give T cell receptor beta chains drawn from one sample of a study of beta chain features in type 1 diabetes. Some clones are missing from TCRdb's copy, which holds only in-frame ones; the method was immunoSEQ multiplex PCR. Among 500,000 to 650,000 clones listed, roughly 12% were seen once. Sequencing input: naive CD4+ T cells from blood. These receptors were collected from a man aged 30 to 45 with type 1 diabetes. Each CDR3 is given with its conserved first and last residue. Fields, in order: V gene, D gene, clone size, J gene, CDR3 DNA, CDR3 protein. A D gene is named only where the DNA matches it firmly. Where a row states a size, it is once, few, many or the class of an expanded clone; other rows omit it.

V: TRBV7-2; D: .; size: .; J: TRBJ1-2; DNA: TGTGCCAGCAGCCAAGGCCATATCTCCTATGGCTACACCTTC; CDR3: CASSQGHISYGYTF
V: TRBV29-1; D: TRBD1; size: .; J: TRBJ2-2; DNA: TGCAGCGTCGGGACCACAGGGGGGAACGGGGAGCTGTTTTTT; CDR3: CSVGTTGGNGELFF
V: TRBV6-5; D: .; size: .; J: TRBJ2-2; DNA: TGTGCCAGCACCCTGCGGTTCGGTTCCGGGGAGCTGTTTTTT; CDR3: CASTLRFGSGELFF
V: TRBV4-1; D: .; size: few; J: TRBJ2-3; DNA: TGCGCCAGCAGCCCCCCCGCTGAAGGTGGTGCAGATACGCAGTATTTT; CDR3: CASSPPAEGGADTQYF
V: TRBV7-2; D: .; size: .; J: TRBJ2-4; DNA: TGTGCCAGCAGCCCCCAAGTAAACATTCAGTACTTC; CDR3: CASSPQVNIQYF
V: TRBV11-2; D: .; size: .; J: TRBJ2-3; DNA: TGTGCCAGCAGCTTAGAATCGGCCTCGTATGGTAGCACAGATACGCAGTATTTT; CDR3: CASSLESASYGSTDTQYF
V: TRBV4-2; D: .; size: .; J: TRBJ1-2; DNA: TGTGCCAGCAGCGCGACAGCCGATAGTTGGGGCTACACCTTC; CDR3: CASSATADSWGYTF
V: TRBV30; D: .; size: few; J: TRBJ1-3; DNA: TGTGCCTGGACCCGGCGAGGCTCTGGAAACACCATATATTTT; CDR3: CAWTRRGSGNTIYF
V: TRBV14; D: .; size: many; J: TRBJ2-7; DNA: TGTGCCAACCAGGGATACTCCTACGAGCAGTACTTC; CDR3: CANQGYSYEQYF
V: TRBV25-1; D: .; size: few; J: TRBJ2-6; DNA: TGTGCCAGCAGTGAAGAACGGTACTCTGGGGCCAACGTCCTGACTTTC; CDR3: CASSEERYSGANVLTF
V: TRBV9; D: .; size: .; J: TRBJ2-7; DNA: TGTGCCAGCAGCGTAGGGGGGACCGAGCCCTACGAGCAGTACTTC; CDR3: CASSVGGTEPYEQYF
V: TRBV7-7; D: .; size: .; J: TRBJ2-2; DNA: TGTGCTAGCAGATCCGATGCGGGGGAGCTGTTTTTT; CDR3: CASRSDAGELFF
V: TRBV9; D: TRBD1; size: .; J: TRBJ1-2; DNA: TGTGCCAGCAGCCGGAGCGACAGGGTAGAATATGGCTACACCTTC; CDR3: CASSRSDRVEYGYTF
V: TRBV10-3; D: .; size: .; J: TRBJ1-2; DNA: TGTGCCATCAGTGAGTCTCGTGCTTACTATGGCTACACCTTC; CDR3: CAISESRAYYGYTF
V: TRBV11-2; D: .; size: .; J: TRBJ1-1; DNA: TGTGCCAGCAGCTTAGTGGGACTCGGGAACACTGAAGCTTTCTTT; CDR3: CASSLVGLGNTEAFF
V: TRBV30; D: .; size: .; J: TRBJ1-6; DNA: TGTGCCTGGAGTGTATTCTACGGCTATAATTCACCCCTCCACTTT; CDR3: CAWSVFYGYNSPLHF
V: TRBV5-6; D: TRBD1; size: few; J: TRBJ2-7; DNA: TGTGCCAGCAGCACTGGACAGGGCTCCTACGAGCAGTACTTC; CDR3: CASSTGQGSYEQYF
V: TRBV9; D: .; size: .; J: TRBJ1-5; DNA: TGTGCCAGCAGCGTAGAGGGTGCGGGTAATCAGCCCCAGCATTTT; CDR3: CASSVEGAGNQPQHF
V: TRBV28; D: .; size: .; J: TRBJ1-2; DNA: TGTGCCACCTATGGGGTATTCGACTATGGCTACACCTTC; CDR3: CATYGVFDYGYTF
V: TRBV15; D: TRBD1; size: few; J: TRBJ2-7; DNA: TGTGCCGCCGGGACAGGCTACGAGCAGTACTTC; CDR3: CAAGTGYEQYF
V: TRBV23-1; D: TRBD1; size: .; J: TRBJ1-5; DNA: TGCGCCAGCAGTCAATCTGCGGGGACAGACAATCAGCCCCAGCATTTT; CDR3: CASSQSAGTDNQPQHF
V: TRBV5-1; D: .; size: few; J: TRBJ1-6; DNA: TGCGCCAGCAGCTTACCGGCATCGGATTCACCCCTCCACTTT; CDR3: CASSLPASDSPLHF
V: TRBV7-9; D: TRBD2; size: few; J: TRBJ2-1; DNA: TGTGCCAGCAGTCCCCCCCCGGGACTAGCGGGGGGCCCCTACAATGAGCAGTTCTTC; CDR3: CASSPPPGLAGGPYNEQFF
V: TRBV7-2; D: .; size: few; J: TRBJ2-3; DNA: TGTGCCAGCAGCCCACTGGCTCCCGGCACAGATACGCAGTATTTT; CDR3: CASSPLAPGTDTQYF
V: TRBV6-5; D: .; size: .; J: TRBJ1-2; DNA: TGTGCCAGCATCCGGGGGAGCAACTATGGCTACACCTTC; CDR3: CASIRGSNYGYTF
V: TRBV6-5; D: .; size: .; J: TRBJ2-5; DNA: TGTGCCAGCAGTTACTCGTCGAGAGGGGAGACCCAGTACTTC; CDR3: CASSYSSRGETQYF
V: TRBV9; D: .; size: .; J: TRBJ1-5; DNA: TGTGCCAGCGGGCAGGTCAATCAGCCCCAGCATTTT; CDR3: CASGQVNQPQHF
V: TRBV25-1; D: .; size: .; J: TRBJ2-7; DNA: TGTGCCAGCAGCCCCCCGGGCAGGTTATCCTACGAGCAGTACTTC; CDR3: CASSPPGRLSYEQYF
V: TRBV7-8; D: TRBD2; size: few; J: TRBJ2-7; DNA: TGTGCCAGCAGCCCCCCGGCGGGGGGTCGCTACGAGCAGTACTTC; CDR3: CASSPPAGGRYEQYF
V: TRBV5-1; D: TRBD1; size: few; J: TRBJ2-3; DNA: TGCGCCAGCAGCTTAGAGGACAGGGGAATGGATACGCAGTATTTT; CDR3: CASSLEDRGMDTQYF
V: TRBV5-1; D: .; size: .; J: TRBJ2-1; DNA: TGCGCCAGCAGCCCTTCGGGGTGGGAGAATGAGCAGTTCTTC; CDR3: CASSPSGWENEQFF
V: TRBV29-1; D: TRBD1; size: .; J: TRBJ2-6; DNA: TGCAGCGTAGCACAGGGGGCTGGGGCCAACGTCCTGACTTTC; CDR3: CSVAQGAGANVLTF
V: TRBV27; D: TRBD1; size: few; J: TRBJ1-2; DNA: TGTGCCAGCAGTTTGTTTGGAACAAGGGGACAGGGGGCGAGAGGCTACACCTTC; CDR3: CASSLFGTRGQGARGYTF
V: TRBV19; D: .; size: few; J: TRBJ1-4; DNA: TGTGCCAGCAAGCCCCCTCAACAAGCAACTAATGAAAAACTGTTTTTT; CDR3: CASKPPQQATNEKLFF
V: TRBV19; D: .; size: few; J: TRBJ2-2; DNA: TGTGCCAGTAGTAGGGACAACTCCGGTAGCGGGGAGCTGTTTTTT; CDR3: CASSRDNSGSGELFF
V: TRBV7-9; D: .; size: few; J: TRBJ1-6; DNA: TGTGCCAGCAGCTTAAGTCCGGGAGGTCCGTCACCCCTCCACTTT; CDR3: CASSLSPGGPSPLHF
V: TRBV10-3; D: TRBD2; size: few; J: TRBJ2-1; DNA: TGTGCCATCATCGGGACTAGCGGACTCTCCTACAATGAGCAGTTCTTC; CDR3: CAIIGTSGLSYNEQFF
V: TRBV7-8; D: TRBD1; size: few; J: TRBJ2-3; DNA: TGTGCCAGCAGCTTAGGACAGGGGGCCGGGCCCTTATTCACAGATACGCAGTATTTT; CDR3: CASSLGQGAGPLFTDTQYF
V: TRBV5-1; D: .; size: .; J: TRBJ2-7; DNA: TGCGCCAGCAGCTTGGACGGGAGCTCCTACGAGCAGTACTTC; CDR3: CASSLDGSSYEQYF
V: TRBV29-1; D: TRBD2; size: few; J: TRBJ2-5; DNA: TGCAGCGGGATGAAAGCGGGGGGCGGGGAGACCCAGTACTTC; CDR3: CSGMKAGGGETQYF
V: TRBV19; D: .; size: .; J: TRBJ2-2; DNA: TGTGCCAGTAGTATACAGGGGTCGAACACCGGGGAGCTGTTTTTT; CDR3: CASSIQGSNTGELFF
V: TRBV20-1; D: .; size: .; J: TRBJ1-2; DNA: TGCAGTGCCGGAGGTGATGGCTACACCTTC; CDR3: CSAGGDGYTF
V: TRBV6-1; D: .; size: .; J: TRBJ1-2; DNA: TGTGCCAGCTCCCGGGAGAACTATGGCTACACCTTC; CDR3: CASSRENYGYTF
V: TRBV7-9; D: .; size: .; J: TRBJ1-5; DNA: TGTGCCAGCAGCAGGGGGAATCAGCCCCAGCATTTT; CDR3: CASSRGNQPQHF
V: TRBV7-2; D: .; size: .; J: TRBJ1-4; DNA: TGTGCCAGCAGCTTAGACGAAACCGGAAAACTGTTTTTT; CDR3: CASSLDETGKLFF
V: TRBV9; D: TRBD1; size: .; J: TRBJ2-3; DNA: TGTGCCAGCAGCGTAGCCGGACAGGGGTCAGATACGCAGTATTTT; CDR3: CASSVAGQGSDTQYF
V: TRBV7-2; D: .; size: few; J: TRBJ1-3; DNA: TGTGCCAGCAGCCCTTTAGGAAACACCATATATTTT; CDR3: CASSPLGNTIYF